This TCR beta chain was identified in a study of OX40 agonist ivuxolimab in advanced cancers. The data were produced by immunoSEQ multiplex PCR, yet TCRdb's version contains in-frame clones alone and is incomplete. The sample shows about 32,000 clones, over 80% of them seen only once. The CDR3 sequence is 15 residues long. Unmatched junction bases numbered 5, after V lost 5 bases and J lost 0 bases. Per germline, CDR1 SNHLY and CDR2 FYNNEI. This TCR was recovered from an adult with an advanced solid tumor such as melanoma, head and neck, liver or kidney cancer. This rearrangement joins TRBV2 to TRBJ2-7; 9 bases map to TRBD1. This specimen consisted of CD4+ or CD8+ T cells sorted from blood, obtained in a trial of the OX40 agonist ivuxolimab. CDR3 amino acids: CASSLPGQGSYEQYF. Here the CDR3 DNA reads TGTGCCAGCAGTCTACCGGGACAGGGCTCCTACGAGCAGTACTTC.